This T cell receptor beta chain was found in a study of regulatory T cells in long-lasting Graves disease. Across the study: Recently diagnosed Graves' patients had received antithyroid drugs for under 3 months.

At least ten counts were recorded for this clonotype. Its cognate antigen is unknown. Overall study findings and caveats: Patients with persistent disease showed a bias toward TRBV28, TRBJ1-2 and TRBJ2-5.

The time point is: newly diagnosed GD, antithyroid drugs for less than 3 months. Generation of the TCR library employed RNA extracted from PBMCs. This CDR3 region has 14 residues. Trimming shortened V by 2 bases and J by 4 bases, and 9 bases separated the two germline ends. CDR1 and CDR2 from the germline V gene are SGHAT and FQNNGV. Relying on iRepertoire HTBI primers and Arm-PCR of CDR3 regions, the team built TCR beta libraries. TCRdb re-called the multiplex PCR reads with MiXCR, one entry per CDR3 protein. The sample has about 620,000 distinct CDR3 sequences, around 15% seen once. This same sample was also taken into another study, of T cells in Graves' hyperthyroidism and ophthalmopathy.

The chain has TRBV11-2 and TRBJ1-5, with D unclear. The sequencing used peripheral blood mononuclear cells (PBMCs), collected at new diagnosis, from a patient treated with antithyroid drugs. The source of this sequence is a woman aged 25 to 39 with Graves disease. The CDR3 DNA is TGTGCCAGCAGCTTATCCGGGGTTAATCAGCCCCAGCATTTT. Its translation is CASSLSGVNQPQHF.